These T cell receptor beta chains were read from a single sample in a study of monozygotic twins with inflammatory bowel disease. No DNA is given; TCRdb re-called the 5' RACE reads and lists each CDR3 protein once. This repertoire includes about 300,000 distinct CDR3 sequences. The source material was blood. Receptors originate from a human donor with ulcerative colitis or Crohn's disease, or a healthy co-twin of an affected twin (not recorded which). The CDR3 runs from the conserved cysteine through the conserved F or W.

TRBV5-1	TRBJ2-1	CASSSAGARSEQFF
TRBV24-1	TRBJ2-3	CATSDYGRTDTQYF
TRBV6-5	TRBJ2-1	CASRRQGGNEQFF
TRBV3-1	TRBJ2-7	CASSQDGTSGVYEQYF
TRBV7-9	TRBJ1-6	CASSVRDGHHSPLHF
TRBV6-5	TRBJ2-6	CASSYGFSGANVLTF
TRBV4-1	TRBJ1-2	CASSQPRDREGYGYTF
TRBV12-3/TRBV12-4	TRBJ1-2	CASSPRPGQGGGYTF
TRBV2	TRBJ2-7	CASSEAAGTARFWSYEQYF
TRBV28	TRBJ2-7	CASSLMGFWDEQYF
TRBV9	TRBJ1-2	CASSVRQNYGYTF
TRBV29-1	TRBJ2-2	CSVGGGQKTGELFF
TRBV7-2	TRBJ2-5	CASSLEKTQYF
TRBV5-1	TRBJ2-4	CASSSTSGATKNIQYF
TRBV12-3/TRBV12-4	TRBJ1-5	CASSLGTHDQPQHF
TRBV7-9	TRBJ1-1	CASSLASQAEAFF
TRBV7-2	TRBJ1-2	CASSRGGTQALGYTF
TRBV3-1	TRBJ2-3	CASSRLGGSGPTDTQYF
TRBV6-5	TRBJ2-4	CASSSPYRGTRSKNIQYF
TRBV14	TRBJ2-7	CASSQRGNYEQYF
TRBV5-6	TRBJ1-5	CASSPGHSNQPQHF
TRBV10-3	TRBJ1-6	CAISESESGVVRRALHF
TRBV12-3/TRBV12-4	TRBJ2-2	CASRQGSRNTGELFF
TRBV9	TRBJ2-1	CASSATTAMNNEQFF
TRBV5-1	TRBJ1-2	CASRIDSAARGYTF
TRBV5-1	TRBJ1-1	CASSLRMTGGNTEAFF